This T cell receptor (beta chain) was profiled in a study of T cell responses to AZD1222 COVID-19 vaccine. CDR1 is SGHAT and CDR2 is FQNNGV in the germline V gene. The CDR3 length is 18 residues. After removal of 2 bases from V and 0 bases from J, the junction contained 5 bases not matched to a gene. About this clone itself: Its antigen is still unknown.

Study-level points and caveats: Baseline seropositivity characterized only 5 or 6 AZD1222 recipients. Samples come after the peak T cell response, not at day 14. Mostly white British, mostly female donors; authors suggested clonal diversity may be underestimated.

Only in-frame clones appear in the TCRdb table, and some are missing; sequencing was by immunoSEQ multiplex PCR. The sample consists of roughly 190,000 clones, roughly nine tenths of them appearing once. Source: peripheral blood, taken 28 days after the second AZD1222 dose. The receptor was derived from an adult who received the AZD1222 COVID-19 vaccine. The genes are TRBV11-2 and TRBJ2-1; 12 bases agree with TRBD2. The CDR3 DNA sequence: TGTGCCAGCAGCTTACGACTAGCGGGAGAGTACTCCTACAATGAGCAGTTCTTC. It yields the protein CASSLRLAGEYSYNEQFF.